What follows is one T cell receptor beta chain and its context. The data belong to a study of T cells in Graves' hyperthyroidism and ophthalmopathy. The germline CDR1 and CDR2 sequences are MNHNS and SASEGT. There are 19 residues in the CDR3. J gave up 7 bases and V 7 bases, and 23 bases lay outside the gene matches. RNA transcripts served as the template for amplifying TCR beta CDR3 regions. The HTBI primer set drove a first-round RT-PCR of the TCR CDR3. From the multiplex PCR reads, TCRdb called clonotypes with MiXCR, one entry per CDR3 protein. Among hundreds of thousands of distinct CDR3 sequences, roughly 15% were seen once, and the ten largest hold about 12%. Each ophthalmopathy patient scored at least 3 on the Clinical Activity Score and at least 4 on NOSPECS grade, with duration under 3 months. The PBMCs were taken from over 9.5 ml of fresh peripheral blood.

V gene TRBV6-1 combines with J gene TRBJ2-1, with TRBD1 identical over 9 bases. The sequencing input was blood. The origin of this receptor is a man in his late teens or twenties with Graves' ophthalmopathy. The CDR3 region is CASTLRWAGTGFFGNEQFF. In DNA, the CDR3 is TGTGCCAGCACTCTCAGGTGGGCCGGGACAGGGTTTTTTGGAAATGAGCAGTTCTTC.